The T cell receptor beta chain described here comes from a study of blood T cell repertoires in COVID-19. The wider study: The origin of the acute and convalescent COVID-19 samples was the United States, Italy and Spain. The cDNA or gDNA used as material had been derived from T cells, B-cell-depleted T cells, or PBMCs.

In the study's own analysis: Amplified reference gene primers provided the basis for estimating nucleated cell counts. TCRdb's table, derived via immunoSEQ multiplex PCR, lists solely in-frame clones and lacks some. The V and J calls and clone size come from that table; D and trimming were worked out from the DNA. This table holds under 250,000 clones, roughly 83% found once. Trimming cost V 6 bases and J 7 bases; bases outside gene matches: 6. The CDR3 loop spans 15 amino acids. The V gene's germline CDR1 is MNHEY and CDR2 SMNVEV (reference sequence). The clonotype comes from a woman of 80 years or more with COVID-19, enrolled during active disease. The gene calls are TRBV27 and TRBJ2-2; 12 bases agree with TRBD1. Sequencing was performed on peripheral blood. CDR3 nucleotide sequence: TGTGCCAGCAGCCGGGACAGGGGGCTTGGCGGGGAGCTGTTTTTT. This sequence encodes CASSRDRGLGGELFF.